This T cell receptor (beta chain) was captured by sequencing in a study of T-cell memory formation after mild COVID-19. Broader study findings: Contracting clones, day 15 to 85, had balanced CD4/CD8, and later expanders favored CD4+.

A single record per CDR3 protein comes from TCRdb applying MiXCR to the 5' RACE reads. The data show about 340,000 distinct CDR3 sequences, roughly 15% seen once. This clonotype was observed once. Its antigen is unidentified. The CDR3 covers 17 residues. The V end was cut by 4 bases, the J end by 2 bases, with 19 bases between. Germline values: CDR1 MNHNS, CDR2 SASEGT. The sample taken for sequencing was PBMCs or a T cell subset sorted from them (not recorded which). The source is a man between 18 and 29 years old who had mild COVID-19 (a few samples of this study predate the infection). Cell type and time point are not known. The rearrangement uses TRBV6-1 and TRBJ2-3; D gene uncertain. The CDR3 is CASSGGNSMGFTDTQYF. As DNA, the CDR3 is TGTGCCAGCAGTGGCGGAAATAGCATGGGGTTCACAGATACGCAGTATTTT.